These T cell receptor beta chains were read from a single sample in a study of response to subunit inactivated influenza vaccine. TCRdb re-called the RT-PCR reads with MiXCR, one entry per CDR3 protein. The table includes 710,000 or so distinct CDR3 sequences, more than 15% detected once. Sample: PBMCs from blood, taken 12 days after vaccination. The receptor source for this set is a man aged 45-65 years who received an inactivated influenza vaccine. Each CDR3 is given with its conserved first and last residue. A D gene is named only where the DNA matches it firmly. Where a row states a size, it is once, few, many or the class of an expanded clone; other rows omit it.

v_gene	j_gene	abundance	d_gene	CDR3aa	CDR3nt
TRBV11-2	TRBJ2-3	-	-	CASSLSLTARTSTDTQYF	TGTGCCAGCAGCTTATCCCTCACAGCGCGCACGAGCACAGATACGCAGTATTTT
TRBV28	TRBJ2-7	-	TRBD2	CASSRSGRHYEQYF	TGTGCCAGCTCGAGGAGCGGGAGGCACTACGAGCAGTACTTC
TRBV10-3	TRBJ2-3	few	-	CAISESAGTDTQYF	TGTGCCATCAGTGAGTCGGCCGGCACAGATACGCAGTATTTT
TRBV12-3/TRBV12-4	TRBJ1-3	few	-	CACGGTENTIYF	TGCGCTTGCGGGGGGACTGAAAACACCATATATTTT
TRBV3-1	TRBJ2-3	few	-	CASSAPAWGTDTQYF	TGTGCCAGCAGCGCTCCTGCTTGGGGCACAGATACGCAGTATTTT
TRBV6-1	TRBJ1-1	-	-	CASRRITGPTEAFF	TGTGCCAGCAGGAGAATTACAGGTCCCACTGAAGCTTTCTTT
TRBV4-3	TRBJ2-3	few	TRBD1	CASSAGTGGLGDTQYF	TGCGCCAGCAGCGCCGGGACAGGGGGCCTGGGAGATACGCAGTATTTT
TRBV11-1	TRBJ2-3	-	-	CASSSRESTVLSTDTQYF	TGTGCCAGCAGCTCTCGCGAATCGACAGTTTTAAGCACAGATACGCAGTATTTT
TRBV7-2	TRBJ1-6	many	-	CASSLVGGVGSPLHF	TGTGCCAGCAGCTTAGTGGGGGGTGTCGGTTCACCCCTCCACTTT
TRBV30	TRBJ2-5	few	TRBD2	CAWSQLGGETQYF	TGTGCCTGGAGCCAGTTGGGGGGGGAGACCCAGTACTTC
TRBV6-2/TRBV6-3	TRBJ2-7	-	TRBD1	CASRTNPPRGQAFYEQYF	TGTGCCAGCAGAACCAACCCACCGCGGGGACAGGCCTTCTACGAGCAGTACTTC
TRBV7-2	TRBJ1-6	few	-	CASSLIVGNSPLHF	TGTGCCAGCAGCTTAATCGTTGGAAATTCACCCCTCCACTTT
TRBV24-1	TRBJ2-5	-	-	CATSRLEGETQYF	TGTGCCACCAGTCGACTAGAGGGAGAGACCCAGTACTTC
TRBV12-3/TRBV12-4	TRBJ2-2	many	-	CASSPNVNTGELFF	TGTGCCAGCAGTCCCAACGTCAACACCGGGGAGCTGTTTTTT